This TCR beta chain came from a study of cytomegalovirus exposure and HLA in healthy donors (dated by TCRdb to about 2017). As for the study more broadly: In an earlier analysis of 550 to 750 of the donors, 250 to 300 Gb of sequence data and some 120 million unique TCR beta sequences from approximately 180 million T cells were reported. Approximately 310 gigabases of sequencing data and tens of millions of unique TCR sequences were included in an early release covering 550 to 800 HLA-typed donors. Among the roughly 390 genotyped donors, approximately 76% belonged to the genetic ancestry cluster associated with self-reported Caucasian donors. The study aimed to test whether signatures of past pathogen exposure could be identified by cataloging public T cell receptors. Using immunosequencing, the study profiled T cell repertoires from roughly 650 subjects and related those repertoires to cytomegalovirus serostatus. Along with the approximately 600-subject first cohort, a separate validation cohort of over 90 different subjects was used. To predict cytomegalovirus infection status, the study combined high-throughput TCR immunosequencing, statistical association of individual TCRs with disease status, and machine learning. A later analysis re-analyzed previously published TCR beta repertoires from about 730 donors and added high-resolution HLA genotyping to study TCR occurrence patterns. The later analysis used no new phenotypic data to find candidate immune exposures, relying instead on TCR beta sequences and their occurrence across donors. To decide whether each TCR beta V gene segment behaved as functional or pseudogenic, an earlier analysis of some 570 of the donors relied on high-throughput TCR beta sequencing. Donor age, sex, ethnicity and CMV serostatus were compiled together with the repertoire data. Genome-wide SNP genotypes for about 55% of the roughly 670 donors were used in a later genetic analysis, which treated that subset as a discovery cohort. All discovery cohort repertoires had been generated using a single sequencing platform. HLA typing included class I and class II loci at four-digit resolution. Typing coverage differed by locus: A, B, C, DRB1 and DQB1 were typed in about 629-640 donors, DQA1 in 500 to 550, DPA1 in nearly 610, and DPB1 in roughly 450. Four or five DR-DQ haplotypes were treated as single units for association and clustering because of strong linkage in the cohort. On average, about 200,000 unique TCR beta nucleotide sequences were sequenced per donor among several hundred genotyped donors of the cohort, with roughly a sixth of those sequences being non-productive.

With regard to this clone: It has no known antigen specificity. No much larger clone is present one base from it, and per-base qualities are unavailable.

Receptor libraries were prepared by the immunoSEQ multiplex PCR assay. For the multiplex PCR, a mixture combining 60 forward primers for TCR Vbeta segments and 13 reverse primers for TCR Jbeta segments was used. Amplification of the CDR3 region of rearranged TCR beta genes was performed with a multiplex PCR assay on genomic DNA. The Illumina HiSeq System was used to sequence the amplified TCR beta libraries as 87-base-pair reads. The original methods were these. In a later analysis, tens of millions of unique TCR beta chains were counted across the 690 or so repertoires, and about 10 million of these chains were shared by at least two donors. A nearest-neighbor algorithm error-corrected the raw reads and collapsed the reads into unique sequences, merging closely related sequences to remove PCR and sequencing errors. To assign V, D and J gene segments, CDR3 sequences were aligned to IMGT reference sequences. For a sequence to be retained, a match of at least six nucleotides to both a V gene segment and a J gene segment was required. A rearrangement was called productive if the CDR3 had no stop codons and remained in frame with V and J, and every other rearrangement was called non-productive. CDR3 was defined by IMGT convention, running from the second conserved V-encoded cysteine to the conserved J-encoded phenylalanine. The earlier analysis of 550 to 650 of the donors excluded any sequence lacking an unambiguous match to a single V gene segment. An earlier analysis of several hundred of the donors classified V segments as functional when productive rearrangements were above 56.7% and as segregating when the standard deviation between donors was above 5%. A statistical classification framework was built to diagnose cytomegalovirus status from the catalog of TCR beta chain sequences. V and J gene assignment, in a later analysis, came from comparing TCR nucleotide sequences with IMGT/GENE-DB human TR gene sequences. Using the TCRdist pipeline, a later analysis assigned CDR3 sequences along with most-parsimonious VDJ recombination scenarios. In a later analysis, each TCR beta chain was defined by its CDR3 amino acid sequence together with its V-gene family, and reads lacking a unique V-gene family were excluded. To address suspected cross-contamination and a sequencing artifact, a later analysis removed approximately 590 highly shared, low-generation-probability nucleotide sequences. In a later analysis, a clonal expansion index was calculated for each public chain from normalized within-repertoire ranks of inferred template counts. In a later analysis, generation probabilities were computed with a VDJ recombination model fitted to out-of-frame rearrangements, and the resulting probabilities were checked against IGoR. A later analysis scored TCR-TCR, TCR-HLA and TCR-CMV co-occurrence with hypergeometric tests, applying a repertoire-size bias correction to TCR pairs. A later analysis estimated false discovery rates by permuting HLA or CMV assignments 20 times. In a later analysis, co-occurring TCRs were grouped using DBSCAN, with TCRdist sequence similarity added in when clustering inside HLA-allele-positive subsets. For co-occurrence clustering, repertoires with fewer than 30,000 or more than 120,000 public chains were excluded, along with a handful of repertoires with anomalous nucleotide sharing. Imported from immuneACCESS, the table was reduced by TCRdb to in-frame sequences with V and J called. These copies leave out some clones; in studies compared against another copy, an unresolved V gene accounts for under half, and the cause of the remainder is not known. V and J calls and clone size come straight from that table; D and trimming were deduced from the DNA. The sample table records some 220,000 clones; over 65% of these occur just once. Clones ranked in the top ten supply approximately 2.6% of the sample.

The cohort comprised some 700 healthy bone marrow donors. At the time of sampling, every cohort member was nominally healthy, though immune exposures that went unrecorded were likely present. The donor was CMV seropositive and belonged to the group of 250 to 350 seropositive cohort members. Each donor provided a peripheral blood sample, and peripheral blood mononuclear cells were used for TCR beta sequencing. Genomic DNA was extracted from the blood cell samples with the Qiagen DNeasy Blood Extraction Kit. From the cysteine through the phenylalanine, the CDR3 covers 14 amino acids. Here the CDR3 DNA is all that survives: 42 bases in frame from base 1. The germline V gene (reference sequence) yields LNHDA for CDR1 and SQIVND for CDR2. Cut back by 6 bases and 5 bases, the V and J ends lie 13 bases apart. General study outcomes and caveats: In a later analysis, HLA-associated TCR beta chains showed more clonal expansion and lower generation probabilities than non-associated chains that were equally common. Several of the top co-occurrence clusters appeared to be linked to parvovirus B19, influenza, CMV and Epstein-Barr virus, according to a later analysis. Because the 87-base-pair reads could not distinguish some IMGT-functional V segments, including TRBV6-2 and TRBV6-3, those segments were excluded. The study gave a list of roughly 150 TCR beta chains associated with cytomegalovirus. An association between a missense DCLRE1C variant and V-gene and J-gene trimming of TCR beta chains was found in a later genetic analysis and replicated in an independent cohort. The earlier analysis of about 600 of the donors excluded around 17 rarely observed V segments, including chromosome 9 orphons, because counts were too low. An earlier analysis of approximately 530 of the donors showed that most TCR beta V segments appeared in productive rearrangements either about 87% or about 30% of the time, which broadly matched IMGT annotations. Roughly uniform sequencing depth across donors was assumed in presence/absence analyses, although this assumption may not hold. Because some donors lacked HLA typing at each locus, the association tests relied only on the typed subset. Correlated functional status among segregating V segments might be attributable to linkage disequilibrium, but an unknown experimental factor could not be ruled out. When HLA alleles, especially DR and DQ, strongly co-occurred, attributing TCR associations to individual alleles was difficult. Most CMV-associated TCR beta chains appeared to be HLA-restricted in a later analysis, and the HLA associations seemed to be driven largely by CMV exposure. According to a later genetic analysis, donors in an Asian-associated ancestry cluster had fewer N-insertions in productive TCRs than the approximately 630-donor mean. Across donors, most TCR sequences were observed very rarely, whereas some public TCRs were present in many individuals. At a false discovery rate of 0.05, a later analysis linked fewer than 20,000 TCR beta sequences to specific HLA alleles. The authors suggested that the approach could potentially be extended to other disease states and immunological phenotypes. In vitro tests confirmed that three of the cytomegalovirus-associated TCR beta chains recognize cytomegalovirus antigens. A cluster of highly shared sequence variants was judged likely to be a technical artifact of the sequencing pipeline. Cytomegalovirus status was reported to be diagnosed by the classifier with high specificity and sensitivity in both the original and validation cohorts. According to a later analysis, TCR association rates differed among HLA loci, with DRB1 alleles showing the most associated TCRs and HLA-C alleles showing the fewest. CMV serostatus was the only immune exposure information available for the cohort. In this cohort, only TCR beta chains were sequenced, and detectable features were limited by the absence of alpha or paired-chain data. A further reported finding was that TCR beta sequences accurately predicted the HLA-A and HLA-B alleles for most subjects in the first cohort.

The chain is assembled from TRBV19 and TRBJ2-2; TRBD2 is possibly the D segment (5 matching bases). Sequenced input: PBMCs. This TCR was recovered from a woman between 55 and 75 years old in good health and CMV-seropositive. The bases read TGTGCCAGTAGACCCCCATCGGGGACCGGGGAGCTGTTTTTT. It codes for CASRPPSGTGELFF. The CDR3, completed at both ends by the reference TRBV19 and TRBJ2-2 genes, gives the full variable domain DGGITQSPKYLFRKEGQNVTLSCEQNLNHDAMYWYRQDPGQGLRLIYYSQIVNDFQKGDIAEGYSVSREKKESFPLTVTSAQKNPTAFYLCASRPPSGTGELFFGEGSRLTVL.